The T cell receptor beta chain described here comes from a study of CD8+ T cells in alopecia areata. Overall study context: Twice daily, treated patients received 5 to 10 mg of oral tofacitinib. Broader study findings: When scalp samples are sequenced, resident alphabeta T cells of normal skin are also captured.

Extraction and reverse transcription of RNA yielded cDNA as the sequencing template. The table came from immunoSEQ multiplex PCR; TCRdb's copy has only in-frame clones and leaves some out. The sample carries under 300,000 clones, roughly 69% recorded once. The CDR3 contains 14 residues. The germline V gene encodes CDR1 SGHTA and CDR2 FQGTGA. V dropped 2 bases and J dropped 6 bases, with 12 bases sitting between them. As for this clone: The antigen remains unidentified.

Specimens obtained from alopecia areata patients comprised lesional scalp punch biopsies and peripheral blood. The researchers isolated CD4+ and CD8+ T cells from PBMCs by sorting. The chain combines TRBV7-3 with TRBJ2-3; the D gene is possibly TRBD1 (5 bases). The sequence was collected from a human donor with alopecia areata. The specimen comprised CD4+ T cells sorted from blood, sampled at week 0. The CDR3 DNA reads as TGTGCCAGCAGCTTAGGTCAGGGATCCGATACGCAGTATTTT. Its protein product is CASSLGQGSDTQYF.